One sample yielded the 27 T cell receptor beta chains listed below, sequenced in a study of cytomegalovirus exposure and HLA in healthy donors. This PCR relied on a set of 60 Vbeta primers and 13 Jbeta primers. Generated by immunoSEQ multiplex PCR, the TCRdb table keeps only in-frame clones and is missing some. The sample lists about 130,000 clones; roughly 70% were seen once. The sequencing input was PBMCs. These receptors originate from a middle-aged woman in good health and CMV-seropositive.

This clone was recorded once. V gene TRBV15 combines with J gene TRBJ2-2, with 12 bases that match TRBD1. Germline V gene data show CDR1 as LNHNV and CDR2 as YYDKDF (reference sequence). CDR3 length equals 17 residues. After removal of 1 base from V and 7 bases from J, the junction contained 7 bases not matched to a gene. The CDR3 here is CATSRGDRGQVGGELFF. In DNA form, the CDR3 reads TGTGCCACCAGCAGAGGGGACAGGGGGCAGGTTGGCGGGGAGCTGTTTTTT.

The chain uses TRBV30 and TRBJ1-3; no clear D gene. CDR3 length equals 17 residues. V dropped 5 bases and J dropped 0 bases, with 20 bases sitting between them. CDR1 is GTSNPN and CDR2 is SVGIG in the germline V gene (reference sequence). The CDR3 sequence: CAWVGLGLSASGNTIYF. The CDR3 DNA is TGTGCCTGGGTAGGCCTAGGACTAAGTGCCTCTGGAAACACCATATATTTT.

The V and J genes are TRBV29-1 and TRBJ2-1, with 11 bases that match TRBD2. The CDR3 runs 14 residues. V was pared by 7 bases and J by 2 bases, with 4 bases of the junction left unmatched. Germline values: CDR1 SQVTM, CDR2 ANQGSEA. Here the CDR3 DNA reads TGCAGCGCCCGACTAGCGGGGACCTACAATGAGCAGTTCTTC. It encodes CSARLAGTYNEQFF.

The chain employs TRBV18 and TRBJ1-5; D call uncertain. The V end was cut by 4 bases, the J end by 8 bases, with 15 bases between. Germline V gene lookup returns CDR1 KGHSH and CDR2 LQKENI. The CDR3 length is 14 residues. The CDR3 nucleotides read TGTGCCAGCTCACGAGGGATAGGGTCCGAGCCCCAGCATTTT. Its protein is CASSRGIGSEPQHF.

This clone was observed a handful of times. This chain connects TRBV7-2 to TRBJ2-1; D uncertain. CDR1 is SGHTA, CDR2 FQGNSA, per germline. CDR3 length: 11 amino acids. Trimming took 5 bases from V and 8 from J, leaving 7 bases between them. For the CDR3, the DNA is TGTGCCAGCAGCCGGTACGATGAGCAGTTCTTC. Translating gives CASSRYDEQFF.

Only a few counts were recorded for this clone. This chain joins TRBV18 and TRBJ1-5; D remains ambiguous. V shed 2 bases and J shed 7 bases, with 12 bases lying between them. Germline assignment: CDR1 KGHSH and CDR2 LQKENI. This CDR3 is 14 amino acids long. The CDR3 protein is CASSPGIRGQPQHF. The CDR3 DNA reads TGTGCCAGCTCACCAGGAATCAGAGGGCAGCCCCAGCATTTT.

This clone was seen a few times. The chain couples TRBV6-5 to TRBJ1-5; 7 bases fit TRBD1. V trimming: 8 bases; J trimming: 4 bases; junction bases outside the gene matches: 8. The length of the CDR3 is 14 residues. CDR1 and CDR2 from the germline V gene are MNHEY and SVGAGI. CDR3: CASGRTGYNQPQHF. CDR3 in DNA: TGTGCCAGCGGCAGGACAGGCTATAATCAGCCCCAGCATTTT.

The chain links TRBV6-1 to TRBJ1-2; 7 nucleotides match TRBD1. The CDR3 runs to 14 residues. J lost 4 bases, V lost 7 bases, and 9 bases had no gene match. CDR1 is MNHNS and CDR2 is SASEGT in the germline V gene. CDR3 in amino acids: CASTATDRVYGYTF. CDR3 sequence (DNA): TGTGCCAGCACAGCTACCGACAGGGTCTATGGCTACACCTTC.

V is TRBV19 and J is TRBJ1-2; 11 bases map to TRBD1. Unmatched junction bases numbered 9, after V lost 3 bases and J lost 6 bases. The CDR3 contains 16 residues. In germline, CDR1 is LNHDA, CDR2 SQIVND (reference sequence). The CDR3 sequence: CASSIWTGGIKDGYTF. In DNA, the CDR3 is TGTGCCAGTAGTATCTGGACAGGGGGCATTAAAGATGGCTACACCTTC.

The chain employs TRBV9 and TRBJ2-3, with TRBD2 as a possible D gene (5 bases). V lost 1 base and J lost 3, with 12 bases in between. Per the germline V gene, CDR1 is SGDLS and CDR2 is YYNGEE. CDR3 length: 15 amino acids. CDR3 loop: CASSVYASQTDTQYF. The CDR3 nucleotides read TGTGCCAGCAGCGTATACGCTAGCCAGACAGATACGCAGTATTTT.

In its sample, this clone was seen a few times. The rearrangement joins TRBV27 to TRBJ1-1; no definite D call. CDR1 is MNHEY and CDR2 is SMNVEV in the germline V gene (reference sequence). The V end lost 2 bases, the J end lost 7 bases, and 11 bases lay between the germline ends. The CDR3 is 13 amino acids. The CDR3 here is CASSLAGGGEAFF. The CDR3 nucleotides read TGTGCCAGCAGTTTAGCAGGAGGCGGTGAAGCTTTCTTT.

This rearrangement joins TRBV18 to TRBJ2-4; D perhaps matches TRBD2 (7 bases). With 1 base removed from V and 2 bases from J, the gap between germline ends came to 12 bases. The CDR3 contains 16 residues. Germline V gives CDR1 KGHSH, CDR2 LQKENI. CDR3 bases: TGTGCCAGCTCACCACTCGGGGGGCGAACCAAAAACATTCAGTACTTC. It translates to CASSPLGGRTKNIQYF.

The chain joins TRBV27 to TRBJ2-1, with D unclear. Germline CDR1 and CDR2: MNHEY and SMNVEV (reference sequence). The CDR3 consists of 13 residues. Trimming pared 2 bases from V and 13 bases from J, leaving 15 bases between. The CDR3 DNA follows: TGTGCCAGCAGTTTAGTCCCGCTAGATAAACAGTTCTTC. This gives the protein CASSLVPLDKQFF.

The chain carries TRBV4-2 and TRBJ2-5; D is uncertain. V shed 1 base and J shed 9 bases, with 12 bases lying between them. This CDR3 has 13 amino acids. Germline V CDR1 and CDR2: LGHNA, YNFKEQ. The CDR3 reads CASSQVSGEAQYF. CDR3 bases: TGTGCCAGCAGCCAAGTTTCGGGTGAGGCCCAGTACTTC.

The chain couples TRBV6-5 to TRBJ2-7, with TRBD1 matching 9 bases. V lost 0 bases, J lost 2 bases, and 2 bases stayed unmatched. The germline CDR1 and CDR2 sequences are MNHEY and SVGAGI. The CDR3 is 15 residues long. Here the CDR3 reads CASSYSWDRAYEQYF. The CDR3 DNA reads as TGTGCCAGCAGTTACTCGTGGGACAGGGCCTACGAGCAGTACTTC.

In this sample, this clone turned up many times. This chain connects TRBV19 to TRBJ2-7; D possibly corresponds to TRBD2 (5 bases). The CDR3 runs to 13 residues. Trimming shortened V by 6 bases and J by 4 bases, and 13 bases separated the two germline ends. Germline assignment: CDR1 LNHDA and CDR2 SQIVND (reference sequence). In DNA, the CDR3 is TGTGCCAGTAGCCCAAATGAGGGTTACGAGCAGTACTTC. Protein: CASSPNEGYEQYF.

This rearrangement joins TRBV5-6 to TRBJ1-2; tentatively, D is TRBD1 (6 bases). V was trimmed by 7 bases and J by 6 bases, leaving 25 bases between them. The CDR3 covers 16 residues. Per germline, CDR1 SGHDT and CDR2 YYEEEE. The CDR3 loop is CASVGRDILSAHGYTF. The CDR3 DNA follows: TGTGCCAGCGTAGGTAGGGACATCCTTTCGGCGCATGGCTACACCTTC.

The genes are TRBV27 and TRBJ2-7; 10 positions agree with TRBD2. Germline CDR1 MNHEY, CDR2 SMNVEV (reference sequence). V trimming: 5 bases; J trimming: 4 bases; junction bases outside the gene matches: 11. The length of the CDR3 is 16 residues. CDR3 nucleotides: TGTGCCAGCAGTCCAAAACCACTAGCGGGGAGGTACGAGCAGTACTTC. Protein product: CASSPKPLAGRYEQYF.

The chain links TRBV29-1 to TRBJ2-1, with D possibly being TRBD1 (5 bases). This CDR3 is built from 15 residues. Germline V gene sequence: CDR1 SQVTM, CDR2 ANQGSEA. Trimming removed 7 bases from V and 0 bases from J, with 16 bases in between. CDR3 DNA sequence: TGCAGCGGAGGACATTATGGTAGCTCCTACAATGAGCAGTTCTTC. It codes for CSGGHYGSSYNEQFF.

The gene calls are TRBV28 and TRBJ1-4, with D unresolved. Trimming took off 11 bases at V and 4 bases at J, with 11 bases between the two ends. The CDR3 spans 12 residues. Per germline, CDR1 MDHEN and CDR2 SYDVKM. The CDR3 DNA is TGTGCCGCGGCTGCCGGTAATGAAAAACTGTTTTTT. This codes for CAAAAGNEKLFF.

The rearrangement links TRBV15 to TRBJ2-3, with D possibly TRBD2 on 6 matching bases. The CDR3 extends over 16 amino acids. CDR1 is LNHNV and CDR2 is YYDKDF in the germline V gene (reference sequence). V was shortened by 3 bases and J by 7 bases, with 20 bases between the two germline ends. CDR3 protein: CATSRKSGQGRNTQYF. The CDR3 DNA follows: TGTGCCACCAGCAGGAAAAGCGGGCAGGGTCGCAATACGCAGTATTTT.

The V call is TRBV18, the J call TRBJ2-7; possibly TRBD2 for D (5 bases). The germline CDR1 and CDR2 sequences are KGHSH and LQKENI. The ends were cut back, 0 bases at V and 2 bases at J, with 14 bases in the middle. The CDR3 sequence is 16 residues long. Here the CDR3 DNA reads TGTGCCAGCTCACCACCGTCGGGGTACACCACCTACGAGCAGTACTTC. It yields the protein CASSPPSGYTTYEQYF.

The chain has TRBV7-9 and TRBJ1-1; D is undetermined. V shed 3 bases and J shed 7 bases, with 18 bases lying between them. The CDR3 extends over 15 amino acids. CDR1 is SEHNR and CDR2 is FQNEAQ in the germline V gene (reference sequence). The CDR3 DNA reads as TGTGCCAGCAGCTTTTTGTCCAGACTGAAAAGTGAAGCTTTCTTT. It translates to CASSFLSRLKSEAFF.

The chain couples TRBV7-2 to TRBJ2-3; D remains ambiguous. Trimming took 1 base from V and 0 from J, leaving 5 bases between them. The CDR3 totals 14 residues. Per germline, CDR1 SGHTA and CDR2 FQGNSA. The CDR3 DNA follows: TGTGCCAGCAGCTTAGGAGTTAGCACAGATACGCAGTATTTT. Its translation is CASSLGVSTDTQYF.

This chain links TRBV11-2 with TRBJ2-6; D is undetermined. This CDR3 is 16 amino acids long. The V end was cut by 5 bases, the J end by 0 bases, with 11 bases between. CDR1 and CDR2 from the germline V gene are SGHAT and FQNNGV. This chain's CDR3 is CASSHLRSSGANVLTF. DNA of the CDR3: TGTGCCAGCAGCCATCTGCGGAGCTCTGGGGCCAACGTCCTGACTTTC. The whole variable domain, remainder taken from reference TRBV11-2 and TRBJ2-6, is EAGVAQSPRYKIIEKRQSVAFWCNPISGHATLYWYQQILGQGPKLLIQFQNNGVVDDSQLPKDRFSAERLKGVDSTLKIQPAKLEDSAVYLCASSHLRSSGANVLTFGAGSRLTVL.

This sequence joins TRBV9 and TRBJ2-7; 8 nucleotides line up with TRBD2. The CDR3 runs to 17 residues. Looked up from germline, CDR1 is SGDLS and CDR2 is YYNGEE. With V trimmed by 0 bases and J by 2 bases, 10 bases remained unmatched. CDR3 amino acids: CASSVGGGRGVPYEQYF. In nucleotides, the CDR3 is TGTGCCAGCAGCGTAGGAGGGGGGCGGGGGGTCCCCTACGAGCAGTACTTC.

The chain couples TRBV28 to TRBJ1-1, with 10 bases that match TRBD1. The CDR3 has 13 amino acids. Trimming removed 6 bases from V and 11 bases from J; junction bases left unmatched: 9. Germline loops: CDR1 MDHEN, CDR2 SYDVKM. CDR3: CASRTTSDRGAFF. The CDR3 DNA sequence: TGTGCCAGCAGAACCACCTCGGACAGGGGGGCTTTCTTT.